This TCR beta chain was identified in a study of T cell responses to AZD1222 COVID-19 vaccine. Study information: Whether given at about 4 or about 12 weeks, second doses were pooled. Broader study findings: When two AZD1222 doses had been given, Spike-specific TCR breadth and depth rose. Dominant at 160-218 and 743-854, vaccine-associated CD4 TCRs also spanned spike.

CDR3 size: 14 residues. Deletions cut 1 base from V and 4 bases from J, with 11 bases between. Germline loops: CDR1 SGDLS, CDR2 YYNGEE. Comment on this clone: The target antigen is unknown.

Generated by immunoSEQ multiplex PCR, the TCRdb table keeps only in-frame clones and is missing some. The sample has 100,000 or so clones; roughly 90% are singletons. The chain uses TRBV9 and TRBJ1-2; D remains ambiguous. The sequence came from an adult in good health. Sequencing used peripheral blood, obtained on day 0 of AZD1222 vaccination. CDR3 coding DNA: TGTGCCAGCAGCGTAAACCGGGAGATCTATGGCTACACCTTC. It yields the protein CASSVNREIYGYTF.